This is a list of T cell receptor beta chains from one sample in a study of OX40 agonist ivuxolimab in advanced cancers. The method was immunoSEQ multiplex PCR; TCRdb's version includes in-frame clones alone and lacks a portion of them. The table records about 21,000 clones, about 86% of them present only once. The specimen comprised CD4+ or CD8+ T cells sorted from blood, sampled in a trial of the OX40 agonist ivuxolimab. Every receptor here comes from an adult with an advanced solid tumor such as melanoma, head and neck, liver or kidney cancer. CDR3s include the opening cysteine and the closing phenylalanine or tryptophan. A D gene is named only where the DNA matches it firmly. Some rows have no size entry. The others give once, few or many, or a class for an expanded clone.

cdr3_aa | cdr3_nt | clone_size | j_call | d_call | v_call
CASSVEGQGETQYF | TGTGCCAGCAGCGTAGAGGGACAGGGAGAGACCCAGTACTTC | . | TRBJ2-5 | TRBD1 | TRBV9
CASSPPRGGAEAFF | TGTGCCAGCTCACCACCCAGGGGTGGAGCTGAAGCTTTCTTT | . | TRBJ1-1 | . | TRBV18
CASSLGGRAPKFYNEQFF | TGTGCCAGCAGCTTAGGCGGGAGGGCTCCAAAATTCTACAATGAGCAGTTCTTC | . | TRBJ2-1 | TRBD2 | TRBV7-9
CASSELGVGAFF | TGTGCCAGCAGTGAATTGGGGGTGGGGGCTTTCTTT | . | TRBJ1-1 | . | TRBV6-1
CASSWGELTEQYF | TGTGCCAGCAGTTGGGGTGAATTAACCGAGCAGTACTTC | . | TRBJ2-7 | . | TRBV6-6
CASSLEGYEQYF | TGTGCCAGCAGTTTGGAGGGCTACGAGCAGTACTTC | few | TRBJ2-7 | . | TRBV5-6
CASRGRARTDTQYF | TGTGCCAGCAGGGGCAGGGCCCGCACAGATACGCAGTATTTT | . | TRBJ2-3 | . | TRBV27
CASSFSGRALYF | TGTGCCAGCAGTTTCTCCGGGAGGGCCCTCTATTTT | . | TRBJ2-3 | TRBD2 | TRBV27
CASSSSSGEQYF | TGTGCCAGCAGTTCTTCCTCCGGAGAGCAGTACTTC | . | TRBJ2-7 | . | TRBV6-5
CAWSVRGEQYF | TGTGCCTGGAGTGTACGAGGGGAGCAGTACTTC | . | TRBJ2-7 | . | TRBV30
CASGRGHNSPLHF | TGTGCCAGCGGCCGGGGGCATAATTCACCCCTCCACTTT | . | TRBJ1-6 | . | TRBV11-3
CASSYPSRPQHF | TGTGCCAGCAGTTACCCTTCGAGGCCCCAGCATTTT | . | TRBJ1-5 | . | TRBV6-5
CASSIRRDHYQPQHF | TGTGCCAGCAGTATTCGCCGGGATCATTATCAGCCCCAGCATTTT | . | TRBJ1-5 | . | TRBV6-5
CATSRDRSDTEAFF | TGTGCCACCAGCAGAGACAGGTCGGACACTGAAGCTTTCTTT | . | TRBJ1-1 | . | TRBV15
CASSDRGDSPLHF | TGTGCCAGCAGCGACAGGGGTGATTCACCCCTCCACTTT | . | TRBJ1-6 | TRBD1 | TRBV7-9
CASSIVGAYNEQFF | TGTGCCAGTAGTATCGTAGGGGCCTACAATGAGCAGTTCTTC | once | TRBJ2-1 | . | TRBV19
CASSAWTGWNTEAFF | TGTGCCAGCAGTGCTTGGACAGGGTGGAACACTGAAGCTTTCTTT | . | TRBJ1-1 | TRBD1 | TRBV7-9
CASSEKQGASQYF | TGTGCCAGCAGTGAAAAACAGGGGGCATCCCAGTACTTC | once | TRBJ2-5 | TRBD1 | TRBV6-1
CASSLDRGTDTQYF | TGTGCCAGCAGCTTGGACAGGGGCACAGATACGCAGTATTTT | . | TRBJ2-3 | . | TRBV5-4
CASSDGTKYQETQYF | TGTGCCAGCAGCGACGGGACAAAATACCAAGAGACCCAGTACTTC | . | TRBJ2-5 | . | TRBV9